A selection of T cell receptor beta chains follows, all from one sample in a study of cytomegalovirus exposure and HLA in healthy donors. Repertoires were generated with immunoSEQ multiplex PCR, while TCRdb's copy carries only in-frame clones and drops some. The data show more than 95,000 clones, approximately 80% seen once. Sequencing was performed on PBMCs. These receptors all stem from a woman under 30 in good health and CMV-seropositive. Both conserved end residues are part of each CDR3. Fields, in order: clone size, J gene, V gene, D gene, CDR3 protein, CDR3 DNA. A D gene is named only where the DNA matches it firmly. The size entry is marked missing in some rows and otherwise reads once, few, many or a size class.

>few|TRBJ2-1|TRBV5-1|.
CASRGTGTPEIF
TGCGCCAGCAGAGGGACCGGGACACCCGAAATCTTC
>.|TRBJ2-7|TRBV28|.
CASKIGRGSGYEQYF
TGTGCCAGCAAGATCGGTCGAGGGAGCGGTTACGAGCAGTACTTC
>.|TRBJ2-7|TRBV5-1|TRBD2
CASGRLREAPYEQYF
TGCGCCAGCGGACGACTGCGGGAGGCCCCCTACGAGCAGTACTTC
>.|TRBJ1-6|TRBV7-2|TRBD1
CASSTRTGNSPLHF
TGTGCCAGCAGCACACGGACAGGGAATTCACCCCTCCACTTT
>.|TRBJ2-7|TRBV2|.
CASSADSTSYEQYF
TGTGCCAGCAGTGCTGACAGCACCTCCTACGAGCAGTACTTC
>.|TRBJ1-5|TRBV10-3|.
CASGQDQPQHF
TGTGCCTCGGGACAAGATCAGCCCCAGCATTTT
>.|TRBJ2-7|TRBV18|TRBD1
CASSEDRGLYEQYF
TGTGCCAGCTCCGAGGACAGGGGGCTTTACGAGCAGTACTTC
>.|TRBJ2-1|TRBV27|.
CASSPTQTSFEQFF
TGTGCCAGCAGTCCCACCCAGACTAGTTTCGAGCAGTTCTTC
>.|TRBJ2-3|TRBV6-8|.
CASNWERELSTDTQYF
TGTGCCAGCAATTGGGAACGGGAACTCAGCACAGATACGCAGTATTTT
>.|TRBJ2-7|TRBV2|TRBD2
CASSEARPSGRYEQYF
TGTGCCAGCAGTGAAGCGCGCCCTAGCGGGAGGTACGAGCAGTACTTC
>.|TRBJ2-7|TRBV6-1|TRBD2
CASSERASGINEQYF
TGTGCCAGCAGTGAAAGGGCTAGCGGGATCAACGAGCAGTACTTC
>.|TRBJ2-7|TRBV9|.
CASSPGEHSYEQYF
TGTGCCAGCAGCCCAGGGGAACACTCCTACGAGCAGTACTTC